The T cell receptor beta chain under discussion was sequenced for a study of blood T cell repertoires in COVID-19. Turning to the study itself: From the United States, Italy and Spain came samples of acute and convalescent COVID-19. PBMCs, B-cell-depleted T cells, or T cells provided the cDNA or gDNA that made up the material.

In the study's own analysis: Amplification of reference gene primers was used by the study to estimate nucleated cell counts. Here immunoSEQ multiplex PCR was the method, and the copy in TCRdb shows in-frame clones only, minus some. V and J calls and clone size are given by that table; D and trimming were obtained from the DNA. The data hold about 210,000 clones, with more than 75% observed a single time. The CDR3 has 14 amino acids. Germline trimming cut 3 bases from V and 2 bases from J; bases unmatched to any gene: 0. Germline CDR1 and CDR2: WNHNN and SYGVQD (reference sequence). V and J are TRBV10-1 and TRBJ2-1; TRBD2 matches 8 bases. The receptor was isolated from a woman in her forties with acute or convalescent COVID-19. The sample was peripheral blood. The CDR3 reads CASSDGGAYNEQFF. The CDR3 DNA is TGCGCCAGCAGTGACGGGGGGGCCTACAATGAGCAGTTCTTC.